This paragraph covers one TCR beta chain sequence. Its matching antigen is unknown. Donors were drawn from the approximately 110-subject validation cohort, separate from the approximately 670-subject first cohort. The source of the sample is a study of cytomegalovirus exposure and HLA in healthy donors. Study-level findings and limits: High sensitivity and specificity were reportedly achieved when the classifier diagnosed cytomegalovirus status.

Looked up from germline, CDR1 is LNHDA and CDR2 is SQIVND (reference sequence). The CDR3 has 13 residues. Trimming removed 5 bases from V and 2 bases from J, with 10 bases in between. Profiled with immunoSEQ multiplex PCR; TCRdb holds only in-frame clones, not every one. Of approximately 280,000 clones detected, 80% to 90% appear once; the ten largest clones hold 1%. The chain is built from TRBV19 and TRBJ2-7, with D tentatively TRBD1 (5 bases). The sequenced sample consisted of PBMCs. This TCR came from a woman aged 18-29 years in good health and CMV-seronegative. Here the CDR3 DNA reads TGTGCCAGTAGTCCCGACAGAGCCTACGAGCAGTACTTC. It translates to CASSPDRAYEQYF.